Below are 7 T cell receptor beta chains sequenced from a single sample in a study of response to subunit inactivated influenza vaccine. TCRdb passed the RT-PCR reads through MiXCR, listing each CDR3 protein once. The sample has under 950,000 distinct CDR3 sequences, 21% seen once. The sample consisted of PBMCs from blood, taken about 5 days after vaccination. Receptors were obtained from a man over 45 who received an inactivated influenza vaccine.

J is TRBJ2-3 and V is TRBV7-2; 7 bases line up with TRBD1. Germline V lookup: CDR1 SGHTA, CDR2 FQGNSA. V dropped 1 base and J dropped 3; count of bases not matched to a gene: 7. The CDR3 sequence is 16 residues long. The CDR3, as DNA: TGTGCCAGCAGCTTAGGTCTGGGACAGAGAACAGATACGCAGTATTTT. This gives the protein CASSLGLGQRTDTQYF.

This chain links TRBV15 with TRBJ1-4; D is unclear. Germline V gene sequence: CDR1 LNHNV, CDR2 YYDKDF (reference sequence). The V and J ends lost 4 bases and 12 bases respectively, with 21 bases between them. The CDR3 is made up of 15 amino acids. The CDR3 is CATSKTFLQMTELFF. CDR3 nucleotide sequence: TGTGCCACCAGCAAGACATTCCTCCAGATGACGGAACTGTTTTTT.

The chain employs TRBV20-1 and TRBJ2-7; D unclear. V lost 5 bases and J 0 bases, leaving 14 bases between the germline ends. From germline, CDR1 is DFQATT and CDR2 SNEGSKA (reference sequence). This CDR3 spans 14 amino acids. The CDR3 coding sequence is TGCAGTGCTTATCCCGTTGGAGACTCCTACGAGCAGTACTTC. Amino acid sequence: CSAYPVGDSYEQYF.

This clonotype was detected ten times or more. The rearrangement joins TRBV20-1 to TRBJ2-5; possibly TRBD1 for D (6 bases). The V end lost 5 bases, the J end lost 2 bases, and 15 bases lay between the germline ends. Germline lookup yields CDR1 DFQATT and CDR2 SNEGSKA (reference sequence). This CDR3 comprises 14 residues. The CDR3, as DNA: TGCAGTGCTGATTTGGGGGCCCGACAAGAGACCCAGTACTTC. Its translation is CSADLGARQETQYF.

The chain joins TRBV9 to TRBJ2-1, with TRBD2 identical over 14 bases. The CDR3 is 17 residues long. Germline V gene lookup returns CDR1 SGDLS and CDR2 YYNGEE. V lost 0 bases and J lost 10; bases outside the gene matches: 9. The CDR3 protein is CASSVALGTSGSGEQFF. The CDR3, as DNA: TGTGCCAGCAGCGTAGCCCTCGGGACTAGCGGGAGCGGGGAGCAGTTCTTC.

This clonotype showed up just a few times. This chain joins TRBV20-1 and TRBJ2-7; 9 bases align to TRBD2. The germline CDR1 and CDR2 sequences are DFQATT and SNEGSKA (reference sequence). CDR3 length: 14 residues. With 3 bases clipped from V and 1 base from J, the junction kept 4 bases outside the gene matches. CDR3 DNA: TGCAGTGCTAGCGAGCTAGCGGGATCCTACGAGCAGTACTTC. Translating it yields CSASELAGSYEQYF.

This clonotype was recorded a few times. CDR3 amino acids: CAISDAGEGARKTQYF. Here the CDR3 DNA reads TGTGCCATCAGTGACGCCGGGGAGGGGGCTAGGAAGACCCAGTACTTC. The chain couples TRBV10-3 to TRBJ2-5; D possibly matches TRBD1 or TRBD2 (7 bases each). Looked up from germline, CDR1 is ENHRY and CDR2 is SYGVKD. The CDR3 has 16 residues. Trimming removed 3 bases from V and 6 bases from J, with 20 bases in between.